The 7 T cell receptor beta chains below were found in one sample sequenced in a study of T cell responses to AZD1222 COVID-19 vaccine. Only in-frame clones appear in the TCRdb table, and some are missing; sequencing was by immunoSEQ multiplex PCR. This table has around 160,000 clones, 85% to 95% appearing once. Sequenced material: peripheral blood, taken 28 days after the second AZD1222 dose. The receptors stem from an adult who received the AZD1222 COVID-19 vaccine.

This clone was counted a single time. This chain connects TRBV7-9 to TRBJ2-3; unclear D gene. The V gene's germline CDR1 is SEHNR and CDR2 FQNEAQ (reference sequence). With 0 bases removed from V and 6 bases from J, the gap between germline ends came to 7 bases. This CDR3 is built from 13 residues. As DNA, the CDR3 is TGTGCCAGCAGCTTAGCCCAGAGGGATACGCAGTATTTT. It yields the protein CASSLAQRDTQYF. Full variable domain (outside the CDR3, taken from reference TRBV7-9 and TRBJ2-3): DTGVSQNPRHKITKRGQNVTFRCDPISEHNRLYWYRQTLGQGPEFLTYFQNEAQLEKSRLLSDRFSAERPKGSFSTLEIQRTEQGDSAMYLCASSLAQRDTQYFGPGTRLTVL.

In DNA, the CDR3 is TGTGCCACCAGCAGAGATCAACTAGCGGGAGTGGCCCAGTACTTC. Its translation: CATSRDQLAGVAQYF. J is TRBJ2-5 and V is TRBV15, with TRBD2 matching over 11 bases. CDR1 is LNHNV and CDR2 is YYDKDF in the germline V gene (reference sequence). Trimming cost V 0 bases and J 9 bases; bases outside gene matches: 6. The CDR3 loop spans 15 amino acids.

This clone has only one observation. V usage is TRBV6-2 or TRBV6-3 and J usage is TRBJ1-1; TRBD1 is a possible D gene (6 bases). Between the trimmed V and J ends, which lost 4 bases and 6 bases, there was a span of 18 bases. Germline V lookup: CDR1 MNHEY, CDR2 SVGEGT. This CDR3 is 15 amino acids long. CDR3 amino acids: CASSSAQGRLAEAFF. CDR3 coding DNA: TGTGCCAGCAGTTCGGCACAGGGACGACTCGCTGAAGCTTTCTTT.

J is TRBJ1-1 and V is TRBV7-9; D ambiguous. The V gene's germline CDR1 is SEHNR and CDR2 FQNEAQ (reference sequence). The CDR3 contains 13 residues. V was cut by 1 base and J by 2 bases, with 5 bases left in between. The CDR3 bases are TGTGCCAGCAGCTTAGACAGTAACACTGAAGCTTTCTTT. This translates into CASSLDSNTEAFF.

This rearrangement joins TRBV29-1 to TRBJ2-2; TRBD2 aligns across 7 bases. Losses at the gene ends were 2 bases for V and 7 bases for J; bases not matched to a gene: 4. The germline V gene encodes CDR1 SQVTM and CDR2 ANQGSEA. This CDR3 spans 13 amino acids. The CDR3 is CSVELAVHGELFF. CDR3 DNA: TGCAGCGTTGAACTAGCGGTACACGGGGAGCTGTTTTTT.

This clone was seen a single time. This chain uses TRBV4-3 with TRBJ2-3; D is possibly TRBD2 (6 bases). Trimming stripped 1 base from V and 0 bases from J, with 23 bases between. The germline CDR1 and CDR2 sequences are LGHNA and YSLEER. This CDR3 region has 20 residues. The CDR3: CASSQGWDQRAWTSTDTQYF. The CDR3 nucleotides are TGCGCCAGCAGCCAAGGGTGGGATCAGCGGGCTTGGACTAGCACAGATACGCAGTATTTT.

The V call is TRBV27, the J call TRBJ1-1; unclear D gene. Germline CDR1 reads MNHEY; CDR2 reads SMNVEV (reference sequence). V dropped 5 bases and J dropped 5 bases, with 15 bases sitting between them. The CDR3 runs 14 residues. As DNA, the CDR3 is TGTGCCAGCAGTATGACCGGGATGGGAACTGAAGCTTTCTTT. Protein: CASSMTGMGTEAFF.